A selection of T cell receptor beta chains follows, all from one sample in a study of blood T cell repertoires in COVID-19. The table came from immunoSEQ multiplex PCR; TCRdb's copy has only in-frame clones and leaves some out. The sample carries under 300,000 clones, 90% recorded once. Sequenced sample: peripheral blood. The receptor set was obtained from a woman aged 40 to 50 with acute or convalescent COVID-19. CDR3s leave out the opening cysteine and the closing phenylalanine or tryptophan. The size of a clone is reported for some rows only, either as once, few or many, or as a class for expanded clones.

.	TRBV7-9	TRBJ1-5	ASSLVGGPHQPQH
.	TRBV19	TRBJ1-1	ASRETGYTAEAF
.	TRBV5-1	TRBJ1-1	ASTQGGMNTEAF
.	TRBV24-1	TRBJ1-1	ATSDFPGLIMNTEAF
.	TRBV11-3	TRBJ2-1	ASSLASGGAGDEQF
.	TRBV20-1	TRBJ2-3	SASRGGGPSTDTQY
.	TRBV18	TRBJ1-1	ASSPPSPGQGNTEAF
once	TRBV11-2	TRBJ2-5	ASSLVPGTGFQETQY
once	TRBV5-1	TRBJ1-2	ASSKGQGAVGGYT
.	TRBV6-5	TRBJ1-2	ASSLQGVGAYYGYT
.	TRBV4-1	TRBJ2-1	ASSHKQTDSYNEQF
.	TRBV5-1	TRBJ1-4	ASMVAATNEKLF
.	TRBV7-9	TRBJ1-1	ASLRRQAMNTEAF
.	TRBV11-2	TRBJ1-2	ASSLAGGSNYGYT
.	TRBV27	TRBJ1-2	ASSNTGGVYGYT
.	TRBV28	TRBJ2-1	ASSDQGRTYNEQF
once	TRBV10-1	TRBJ1-1	ASSEQGSTEAF
once	TRBV2	TRBJ1-2	ASRRDRGLKGYT
.	TRBV7-8	TRBJ1-5	ASSFEGWGQPQH
.	TRBV2	TRBJ1-6	ASSEMSSYNSPLH
.	TRBV5-4	TRBJ2-5	ASSLQGAGETQY
.	TRBV2	TRBJ2-3	ASKRDRGFPDTQY
.	TRBV25-1	TRBJ2-1	ASSAVPLQVYNEQF
.	TRBV2	TRBJ1-5	ASTGTGNQPQH
.	TRBV6-5	TRBJ1-1	ASSYGADTEAF
.	TRBV11-2	TRBJ1-1	ASSFPGTGGSF
.	TRBV6-5	TRBJ2-1	ASRQGYEQF
.	TRBV6-5	TRBJ1-2	ASSQPGQGGYGYT
.	TRBV14	TRBJ1-2	ASSQVEVFGGYT
.	TRBV2	TRBJ1-2	ASPRKQGSDYGYT
.	TRBV5-1	TRBJ1-2	ASSLRGLGYT
.	TRBV6-1	TRBJ1-4	ASSDVFEDEKLF
few	TRBV4-2	TRBJ1-3	ATRSGNTIY
.	TRBV7-2	TRBJ1-2	ASSFGQGVYGYT
.	TRBV27	TRBJ2-3	ASSHLLAGGTDTQY
.	TRBV6-6	TRBJ1-2	ASSPGGTVFNYGYT
.	TRBV5-4	TRBJ1-2	ASSPGDRSNYGYT
few	TRBV2	TRBJ1-5	ASSAGGVANQPQH
.	TRBV30	TRBJ2-1	AWSDGQGNNNEQF
few	TRBV10-3	TRBJ1-5	AISDGNQPQH
.	TRBV7-6	TRBJ2-3	ASSSLSGGPRRTQY
once	TRBV12-3/TRBV12-4	TRBJ1-2	ASSSPDSYGYT
.	TRBV11-2	TRBJ1-6	ASSFYTGGKNSPLH
few	TRBV4-1	TRBJ2-6	ASSQDFLSSGANVLT
.	TRBV2	TRBJ2-6	ASRDRSGTGANVLT
once	TRBV11-2	TRBJ1-2	ASSPIKEGGYT
.	TRBV7-9	TRBJ1-2	ASSTGGVRYGYT
.	TRBV19	TRBJ1-6	ASTPGSDNSPLH
.	TRBV5-1	TRBJ2-3	ASSTGLAGRTDTQY
.	TRBV4-2	TRBJ1-2	ASSQVTVYGYT
.	TRBV7-9	TRBJ1-5	ASSLEVGWGRGSNQPQH
.	TRBV5-6	TRBJ2-1	ASSLALAGGREQF
.	TRBV9	TRBJ1-2	ASSGPWGDRASNGYT
once	TRBV6-5	TRBJ1-4	ASSRDSVEGEKLF